These T cell receptor beta chains were read from a single sample in a study of shared clonotypes between healthy human individuals. Measured with immunoSEQ multiplex PCR; TCRdb has only the in-frame clones, and not every one. Seen here are about 470,000 clones, about 76% observed once, and the top ten hold 13%. The source material was PBMCs. These receptor sequences come from a woman in her 40s in good health. Some clones in this sample may be carry-over from other donors' samples. Both conserved end residues are part of each CDR3. The D gene is left open where the match is weak. Size values are once, few and many counts, or a class for expanded clones, and some rows have none.

many	TRBV6-1	.	TRBJ1-2	CASMRQLGYGYTF	TGTGCCAGCATGAGACAGCTTGGCTATGGCTACACCTTC
.	TRBV15	.	TRBJ2-6	CATSRDPPSGANVLTF	TGTGCCACCAGCAGAGATCCGCCCTCTGGGGCCAACGTCCTGACTTTC
.	TRBV30	.	TRBJ1-2	CAWSPQGSLVGYTF	TGTGCCTGGAGTCCACAGGGAAGCCTGGTGGGCTACACCTTC
.	TRBV10-3	.	TRBJ2-1	CAISEGQDNEQFF	TGTGCCATCAGTGAGGGGCAGGACAATGAGCAGTTCTTC
.	TRBV7-2	.	TRBJ2-7	CASSLSASDWNEQYF	TGTGCCAGCAGCTTATCGGCCAGCGACTGGAACGAGCAGTACTTC
.	TRBV5-1	.	TRBJ2-5	CASSLAGRAQETQYF	TGCGCCAGCAGCTTGGCCGGGCGGGCTCAAGAGACCCAGTACTTC
.	TRBV30	.	TRBJ2-5	CAWSVRQRGFRYF	TGTGCCTGGAGTGTACGACAGCGAGGTTTTCGGTACTTC
.	TRBV11-2	TRBD1	TRBJ1-1	CASSARDRGHTEAFF	TGTGCCAGCAGCGCCCGGGACAGGGGGCATACTGAAGCTTTCTTT
.	TRBV19	TRBD1	TRBJ1-5	CASSPPTGGSQPQHF	TGTGCCAGTAGTCCACCCACAGGGGGCAGTCAGCCCCAGCATTTT
.	TRBV27	.	TRBJ1-1	CASIADRGHTEAFF	TGTGCCAGCATAGCGGACAGAGGCCACACTGAAGCTTTCTTT
.	TRBV28	TRBD2	TRBJ2-7	CATLGLAGPKSYEQYF	TGTGCCACCCTGGGACTAGCGGGACCGAAATCCTACGAGCAGTACTTC
few	TRBV28	.	TRBJ2-7	CASSPGVGSSYEQYF	TGTGCCAGCAGCCCGGGGGTCGGGAGCTCCTACGAGCAGTACTTC
.	TRBV7-6	TRBD1	TRBJ2-3	CASSLMTGSSTDTQYF	TGTGCCAGCAGCTTGATGACAGGGTCTAGCACAGATACGCAGTATTTT
.	TRBV5-1	.	TRBJ1-1	CASSRGQTNTEAFF	TGCGCCAGCAGCAGGGGACAAACGAACACTGAAGCTTTCTTT
.	TRBV6-6	.	TRBJ2-1	CASSYWQVVSYNEQFF	TGTGCCAGCAGTTATTGGCAGGTCGTCTCCTACAATGAGCAGTTCTTC
.	TRBV30	.	TRBJ2-3	CAWSAGDFRGTDTQYF	TGTGCCTGGAGTGCTGGGGACTTTAGAGGAACAGATACGCAGTATTTT
.	TRBV5-5	TRBD1	TRBJ2-3	CASSTGDRSTDTQYF	TGTGCCAGCAGCACAGGGGACAGGAGCACAGATACGCAGTATTTT
once	TRBV5-1	TRBD1	TRBJ1-3	CASSYQGDGGNTVYF	TGCGCCAGCAGCTACCAGGGGGACGGTGGAAACACCGTATATTTT
.	TRBV7-2	.	TRBJ2-7	CASSFRFSGFGHF	TGTGCCAGCAGCTTCCGATTCTCGGGCTTCGGGCACTTC
few	TRBV27	.	TRBJ1-4	CASSFRAAGEKLFF	TGTGCCAGCAGTTTCAGGGCCGCCGGGGAAAAACTGTTTTTT
.	TRBV4-1	.	TRBJ1-1	CASSQRQAPLNTEAFF	TGCGCCAGCAGCCAACGACAGGCTCCCCTGAACACTGAAGCTTTCTTT
.	TRBV11-2	.	TRBJ2-5	CASSLVRNAETQYF	TGTGCCAGCAGCTTAGTCCGGAATGCAGAGACCCAGTACTTC